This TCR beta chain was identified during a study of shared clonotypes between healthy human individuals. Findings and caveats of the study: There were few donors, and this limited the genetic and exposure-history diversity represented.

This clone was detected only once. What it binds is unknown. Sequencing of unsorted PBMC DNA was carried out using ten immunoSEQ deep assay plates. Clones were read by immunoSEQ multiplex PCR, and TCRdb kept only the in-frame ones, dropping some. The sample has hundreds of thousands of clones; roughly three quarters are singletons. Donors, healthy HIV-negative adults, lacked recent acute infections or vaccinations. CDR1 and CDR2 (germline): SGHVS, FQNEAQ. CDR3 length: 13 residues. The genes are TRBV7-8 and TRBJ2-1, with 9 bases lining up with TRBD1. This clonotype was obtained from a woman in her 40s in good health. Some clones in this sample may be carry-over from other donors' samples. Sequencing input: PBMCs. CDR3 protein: CAQSRDRANEQFF. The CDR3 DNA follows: TGTGCTCAAAGCAGGGACAGGGCCAATGAGCAGTTCTTC.